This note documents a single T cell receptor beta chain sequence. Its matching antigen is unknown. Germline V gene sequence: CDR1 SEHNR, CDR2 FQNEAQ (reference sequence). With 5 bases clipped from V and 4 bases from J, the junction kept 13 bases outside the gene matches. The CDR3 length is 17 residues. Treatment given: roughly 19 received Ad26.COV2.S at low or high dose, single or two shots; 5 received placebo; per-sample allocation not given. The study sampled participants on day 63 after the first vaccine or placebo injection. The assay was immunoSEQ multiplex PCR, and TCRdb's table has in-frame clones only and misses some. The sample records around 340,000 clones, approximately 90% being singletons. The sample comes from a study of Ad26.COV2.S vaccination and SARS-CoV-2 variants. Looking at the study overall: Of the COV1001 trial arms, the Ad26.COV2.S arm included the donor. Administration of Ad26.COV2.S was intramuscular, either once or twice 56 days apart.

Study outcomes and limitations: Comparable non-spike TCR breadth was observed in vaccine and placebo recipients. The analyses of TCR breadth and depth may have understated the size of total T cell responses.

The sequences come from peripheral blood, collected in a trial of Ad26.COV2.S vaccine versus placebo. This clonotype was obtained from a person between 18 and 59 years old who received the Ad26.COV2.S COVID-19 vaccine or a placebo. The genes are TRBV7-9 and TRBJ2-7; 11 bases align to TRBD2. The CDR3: CASSRSSLAGEGYEQYF. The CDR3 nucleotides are TGTGCCAGCAGCCGAAGTTCACTAGCGGGAGAAGGTTACGAGCAGTACTTC.